Below are 9 T cell receptor beta chains sequenced from a single sample in a study of T cell changes during pregnancy in multiple sclerosis. Produced via immunoSEQ multiplex PCR; TCRdb's table is partial and in-frame only. The sample has fewer than 40,000 clones, around 92% seen once; the top ten hold approximately 0.81%. This sample comprised CD4+ T cells from peripheral blood mononuclear cells, obtained in the third trimester of pregnancy. These receptors were collected from a female donor with multiple sclerosis, enrolled in a pregnancy study.

The chain carries TRBV14 and TRBJ2-5; TRBD2 might be the D (5 bases). V lost 0 bases to trimming and J lost 1 base, with 15 bases between them. CDR3 length equals 17 residues. Germline CDR1 is SGHDN and CDR2 is FVKESK. CDR3 protein: CASSQDTGYPRQETQYF. The CDR3 bases are TGTGCCAGCAGCCAAGATACGGGGTATCCACGCCAAGAGACCCAGTACTTC.

This chain connects TRBV7-2 to TRBJ2-7; possible D gene TRBD2, 6 bases. Trimming left V 1 base short and J 2 bases short, with 18 bases between. The CDR3 covers 17 residues. CDR1 is SGHTA and CDR2 is FQGNSA in the germline V gene. The chain's CDR3 is CASSLGSWIADPYEQYF. The DNA of the CDR3 is TGTGCCAGCAGCTTAGGGTCCTGGATAGCGGATCCCTACGAGCAGTACTTC.

The CDR3 here is CASSLGASFYTGELFF. The DNA for the CDR3 is TGTGCCAGCAGCTTGGGGGCTAGCTTTTACACCGGGGAGCTGTTTTTT. V is TRBV5-5 and J is TRBJ2-2; weak D call: TRBD2 (5 bases). This CDR3 is 16 amino acids long. Germline CDR1 is SGHKS and CDR2 is YYEKEE (reference sequence). With 0 bases removed from V and 3 bases from J, the gap between germline ends came to 12 bases.

CDR3 sequence reads: CASSIGQETYGYTF. CDR3 DNA sequence: TGTGCCAGTAGTATCGGACAGGAGACCTATGGCTACACCTTC. J is TRBJ1-2 and V is TRBV19, with 7 nucleotides matching TRBD1. The CDR3 is 14 amino acids. The V gene's germline CDR1 is LNHDA and CDR2 SQIVND (reference sequence). Germline trimming cut 3 bases from V and 4 bases from J; bases unmatched to any gene: 5.

The J gene is TRBJ1-5, the V gene TRBV6-1; D gene ambiguous. Trimming stripped 5 bases from V and 6 bases from J, with 14 bases between. The CDR3 contains 14 residues. Germline V lookup: CDR1 MNHNS, CDR2 SASEGT. For the CDR3, the DNA is TGTGCCAGCAGTAATACAGAGAATGTTCAGCCCCAGCATTTT. Protein: CASSNTENVQPQHF.

The J gene is TRBJ2-6, the V gene TRBV5-1; D call uncertain. V gave up 2 bases and J gave up 0 bases, with 6 bases separating them. The germline V gene encodes CDR1 SGHRS and CDR2 YFSETQ. CDR3 length equals 15 residues. The CDR3 loop is CASSLSVSGANVLTF. In DNA form, the CDR3 reads TGCGCCAGCAGCTTATCTGTCTCTGGGGCCAACGTCCTGACTTTC.

The chain carries TRBV28 and TRBJ1-1; D remains unclear. V lost 5 bases and J 1 base, leaving 14 bases between the germline ends. The CDR3 sequence is 15 residues long. In germline, CDR1 is MDHEN, CDR2 SYDVKM. This CDR3 is CASSPSTLGNTEAFF. CDR3 nucleotide sequence: TGTGCCAGCAGTCCGTCGACATTGGGGAACACTGAAGCTTTCTTT.

This chain connects TRBV7-6 to TRBJ2-2; D is perhaps TRBD2 (5 bases). Trimming removed 5 bases from V and 7 bases from J, with 17 bases in between. Germline V gene data show CDR1 as SGHVS and CDR2 as FNYEAQ. The CDR3 loop spans 15 amino acids. For the CDR3, the DNA is TGTGCCAGCAGCGGCCGGAGTAAGGGAGACGGGGAGCTGTTTTTT. It codes for CASSGRSKGDGELFF.

This clone was detected only once. The chain joins TRBV5-6 to TRBJ1-1; D remains ambiguous. Trimming shortened V by 2 bases and J by 2 bases, and 10 bases separated the two germline ends. Germline V lookup: CDR1 SGHDT, CDR2 YYEEEE. The CDR3 runs 14 residues. Written as DNA, the CDR3 is TGTGCCAGCAGCTTAGGAGGGCATAACACTGAAGCTTTCTTT. The encoded protein is CASSLGGHNTEAFF.